The clone carrying this TCR beta chain was observed a few times. Its target is unknown. These data come from a study of T cells in Graves' hyperthyroidism and ophthalmopathy. Germline trimming cut 3 bases from V and 12 bases from J; bases unmatched to any gene: 7. This CDR3 has 12 residues. CDR1 SGHRS and CDR2 YFSETQ come from the germline V gene. Points from the study as a whole: Blood samples included most of the expanded thyroid clonotypes exceeding 0.001.

TCR beta CDR3 sequences were amplified from RNA transcripts. During a first-round RT-PCR of the TCR CDR3, the HTBI primer set was used. TCRdb fed the multiplex PCR reads into MiXCR, producing one record per CDR3 protein. The top ten hold 3.5% to 4% of the sample, which has under 650,000 distinct CDR3 sequences, 15% to 20% seen once. Newly diagnosed patients aged 18 to 65 had hyperthyroidism of under 2 months' duration. Clinical symptoms, serum thyroxine and TRAb, thyroid ultrasound and orbital computed tomography were used for the diagnoses. The sequencing input was blood. The chain recombines TRBV5-1 with TRBJ1-2, with 8 bases that match TRBD1. This sequence was found in a woman in her 30s with Graves' hyperthyroidism. Here the CDR3 DNA reads TGCGCCAGCAGCTCGGATGGACAGGGAAACACCTTC. Translated, it gives CASSSDGQGNTF.